Below are 8 T cell receptor beta chains sequenced from a single sample in a study of blood T cell repertoires in COVID-19. TCRdb keeps only in-frame clones here, not all; method: immunoSEQ multiplex PCR. The sample has tens of thousands of clones, 70% to 90% seen once. Material for sequencing was peripheral blood. The receptor set was obtained from an elderly woman with active COVID-19.

The V gene is TRBV28, the J gene TRBJ2-5; 9 nucleotides agree with TRBD2. The germline V gene encodes CDR1 MDHEN and CDR2 SYDVKM. The J segment lost 5 bases and the V segment lost 7 bases, leaving 14 bases of the junction unmatched. The length of the CDR3 is 16 residues. Written as DNA, the CDR3 is TGTGCCAGCACCCCGGGGGCTAGCGGGATGGGTGAGACCCAGTACTTC. Translated, it gives CASTPGASGMGETQYF.

This clone was observed a few times. This rearrangement joins TRBV28 to TRBJ2-1; no definite D call. Germline V gives CDR1 MDHEN, CDR2 SYDVKM. Trimming pared 9 bases from V and 7 bases from J, leaving 4 bases between. The CDR3 runs 9 residues. CDR3 sequence: CASLNEQFF. Written as DNA, the CDR3 is TGTGCCAGTCTTAATGAGCAGTTCTTC.

This clone came up once. V usage is TRBV19 and J usage is TRBJ2-7; perhaps TRBD1 as D (5 bases). The CDR3 is 13 amino acids. Trimming stripped 3 bases from V and 6 bases from J, with 12 bases between. The germline CDR1 and CDR2 sequences are LNHDA and SQIVND (reference sequence). In DNA form, the CDR3 reads TGTGCCAGTAGTATTCTAGGGGTTAGCGAGCAGTACTTC. Residues: CASSILGVSEQYF.

V usage is TRBV5-1 and J usage is TRBJ2-3; TRBD1 aligns across 7 bases. The CDR3 has 14 amino acids. Germline CDR1 SGHRS, CDR2 YFSETQ. Trimming removed 0 bases from V and 4 bases from J; junction bases left unmatched: 2. The CDR3 bases are TGCGCCAGCAGCTTGGGACAGGGTCCAGATACGCAGTATTTT. As protein: CASSLGQGPDTQYF.

This sequence joins TRBV5-1 and TRBJ1-2; 12 bases line up with TRBD1. Germline V gene data show CDR1 as SGHRS and CDR2 as YFSETQ. The CDR3 is made up of 15 amino acids. V trimming: 4 bases; J trimming: 4 bases; junction bases outside the gene matches: 5. The CDR3 region is CASSPGGQGAYGYTF. CDR3 coding DNA: TGCGCCAGCAGCCCCGGGGGACAGGGGGCCTATGGCTACACCTTC.

The chain is built from TRBV5-1 and TRBJ1-1; possibly TRBD1 for D (5 bases). This CDR3 comprises 15 residues. Germline V gene sequence: CDR1 SGHRS, CDR2 YFSETQ. Trimming cost V 3 bases and J 1 base, with 13 bases left between them. CDR3 nucleotides: TGCGCCAGCAGCTCCCTTCTCGGACAGAACACTGAAGCTTTCTTT. Translated: CASSSLLGQNTEAFF. Filled out from reference TRBV5-1 and TRBJ1-1, the complete variable domain reads KAGVTQTPRYLIKTRGQQVTLSCSPISGHRSVSWYQQTPGQGLQFLFEYFSETQRNKGNFPGRFSGRQFSNSRSEMNVSTLELGDSALYLCASSSLLGQNTEAFFGQGTRLTVV.

The V and J genes are TRBV28 and TRBJ1-6, with 9 bases fitting TRBD1. The germline V gene has CDR1 MDHEN and CDR2 SYDVKM. The CDR3 has 16 amino acids. V shed 1 base, J shed 9 bases, and the junction held 7 bases outside the gene matches. Written as DNA, the CDR3 is TGTGCCAGCAGTTTATCGGGGACAGGGCTAGCTTCACCCCTCCACTTT. Translating gives CASSLSGTGLASPLHF.

V is TRBV28 and J is TRBJ2-2; no reliable D call. Looked up from germline, CDR1 is MDHEN and CDR2 is SYDVKM. The CDR3 has 13 amino acids. Trimming pared 2 bases from V and 6 bases from J, leaving 7 bases between. The CDR3 region has the DNA TGTGCCAGCAGTTTACACTTCCCCGGGGAGCTGTTTTTT. Translated, it gives CASSLHFPGELFF.